This T cell receptor beta chain was identified during a study of regulatory T cells in long-lasting Graves disease. Study as a whole: Graves' patients diagnosed newly had used antithyroid drugs under 3 months. General study findings and limits: Patients with persistent disease showed a bias toward TRBV28, TRBJ1-2 and TRBJ2-5.

Building of the TCR beta libraries involved iRepertoire HTBI primers and Arm-PCR of CDR3 regions. One entry per CDR3 protein results from TCRdb running MiXCR on the multiplex PCR reads. In the table there are 450,000 to 600,000 distinct CDR3 sequences, roughly 13% of which are singletons. As regards this clonotype: The antigen remains unidentified.

Documented time point: newly diagnosed GD, antithyroid drugs for less than 3 months. Scientists built the TCR library using RNA that was extracted from PBMCs. Patients hailed from an endocrinology department in Xi'an, China. V gave up 0 bases and J gave up 6 bases, with 11 bases separating them. Germline V CDR1 and CDR2: LGHDT, YNNKEL (reference sequence). This CDR3 contains 15 residues. The data were also submitted as part of a second study, on T cells in Graves' hyperthyroidism and ophthalmopathy. That publication notes: HTBI primers were used for first-round RT-PCR of the TCR CDR3.

This TCR was sampled from a young man with Graves disease. Source: peripheral blood mononuclear cells (PBMCs), taken at new diagnosis, from a patient treated with antithyroid drugs. This chain uses TRBV3-1 with TRBJ2-2; D ambiguous. The CDR3 nucleotides are TGTGCCAGCAGCCAAGAGTTACTACCTCCCGGGGAGCTGTTTTTT. Protein: CASSQELLPPGELFF.